This T cell receptor beta chain was found in a study of blood T cells in healthy people across ages. Primers used in a second PCR of about 6 to 11 cycles were a sample-barcoded 5' primer and a J-beta primer mix. Each CDR3 protein is one row after TCRdb ran MiXCR on the 5' RACE reads. The sample carries 2 million or so distinct CDR3 sequences, around half recorded once. Germline V gives CDR1 SGHVS, CDR2 FQNEAQ. The CDR3 is 12 amino acids. This clonotype has just a few counts. The chain combines TRBV7-8 with TRBJ2-7; perhaps TRBD2 as D (6 bases). This receptor was identified in a woman in her thirties or forties in good health. Sequencing was done on a sample of blood. The CDR3, as DNA: TGTGCTAGCGGAAGAAACTCCTACGAGCAGTACTTC. Its translation is CASGRNSYEQYF.